This T cell receptor beta chain was found in a study of blood T cell repertoires in COVID-19. Sequencing was performed with immunoSEQ multiplex PCR; in TCRdb, only in-frame clones are kept and a portion is missing. The table has approximately 240,000 clones, around 90% seen once. The CDR3 runs to 18 residues. The germline CDR1 and CDR2 sequences are LNHNV and YYDKDF (reference sequence). V was clipped by 10 bases and J by 1 base; unmatched bases: 11. The chain joins TRBV15 to TRBJ2-2, with 14 bases fitting TRBD2. Sequenced material: PBMCs or T cells enriched from blood (not recorded which). The origin of this receptor is a woman in her 30s with acute COVID-19. The chain's CDR3 is CAIKAGLAGVRNTGELFF. The CDR3 nucleotides are TGTGCCATAAAGGCGGGACTAGCGGGAGTTCGGAACACCGGGGAGCTGTTTTTT.